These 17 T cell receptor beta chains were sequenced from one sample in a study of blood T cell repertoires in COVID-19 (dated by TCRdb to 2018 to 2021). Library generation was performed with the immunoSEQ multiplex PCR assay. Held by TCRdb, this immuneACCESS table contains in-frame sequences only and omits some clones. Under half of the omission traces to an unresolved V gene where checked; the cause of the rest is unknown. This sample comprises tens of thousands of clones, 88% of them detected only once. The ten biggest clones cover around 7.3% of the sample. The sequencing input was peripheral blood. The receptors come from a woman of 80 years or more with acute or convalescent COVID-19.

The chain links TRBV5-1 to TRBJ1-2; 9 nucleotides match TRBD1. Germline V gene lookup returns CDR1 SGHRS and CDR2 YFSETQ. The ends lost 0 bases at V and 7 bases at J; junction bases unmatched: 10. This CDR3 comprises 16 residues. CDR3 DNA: TGCGCCAGCAGCTTGGGACAGGGGGTAGTTGACGGTGGCTACACCTTC. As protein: CASSLGQGVVDGGYTF.

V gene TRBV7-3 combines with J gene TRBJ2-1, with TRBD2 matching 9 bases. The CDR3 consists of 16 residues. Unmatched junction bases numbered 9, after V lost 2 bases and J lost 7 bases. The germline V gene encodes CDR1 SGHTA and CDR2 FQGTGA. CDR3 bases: TGTGCCAGCAGCTTATTAGCGGGAGTGACAGGGAATGAGCAGTTCTTC. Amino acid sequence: CASSLLAGVTGNEQFF. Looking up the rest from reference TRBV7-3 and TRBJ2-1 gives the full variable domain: GAGVSQTPSNKVTEKGKYVELRCDPISGHTALYWYRQSLGQGPEFLIYFQGTGAADDSGLPNDRFFAVRPEGSVSTLKIQRTERGDSAVYLCASSLLAGVTGNEQFFGPGTRLTVL.

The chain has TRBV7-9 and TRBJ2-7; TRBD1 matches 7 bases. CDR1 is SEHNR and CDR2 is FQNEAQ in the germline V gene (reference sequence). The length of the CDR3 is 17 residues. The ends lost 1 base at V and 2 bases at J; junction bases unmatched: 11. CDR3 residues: CASSLGRSGTAPYEQYF. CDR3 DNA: TGTGCCAGCAGCTTAGGTCGGAGTGGGACAGCTCCCTACGAGCAGTACTTC.

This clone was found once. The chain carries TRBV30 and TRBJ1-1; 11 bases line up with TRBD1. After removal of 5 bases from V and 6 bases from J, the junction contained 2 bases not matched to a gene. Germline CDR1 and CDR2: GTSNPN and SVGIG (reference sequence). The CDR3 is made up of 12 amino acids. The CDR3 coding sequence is TGTGCCTGGGGACAGGGGGCGGCTGAAGCTTTCTTT. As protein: CAWGQGAAEAFF.

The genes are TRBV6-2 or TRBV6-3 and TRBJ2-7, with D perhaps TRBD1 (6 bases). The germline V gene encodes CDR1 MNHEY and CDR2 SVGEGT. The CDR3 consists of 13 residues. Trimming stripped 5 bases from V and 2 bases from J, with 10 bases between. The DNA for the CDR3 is TGTGCCAGCAGTCTGACAGGCACCTACGAGCAGTACTTC. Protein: CASSLTGTYEQYF.

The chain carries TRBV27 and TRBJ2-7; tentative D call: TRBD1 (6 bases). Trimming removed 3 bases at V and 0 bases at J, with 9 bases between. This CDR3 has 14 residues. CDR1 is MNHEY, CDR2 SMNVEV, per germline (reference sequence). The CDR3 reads CASSLGAGSYEQYF. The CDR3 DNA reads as TGTGCCAGCAGTTTGGGGGCAGGCTCCTACGAGCAGTACTTC.

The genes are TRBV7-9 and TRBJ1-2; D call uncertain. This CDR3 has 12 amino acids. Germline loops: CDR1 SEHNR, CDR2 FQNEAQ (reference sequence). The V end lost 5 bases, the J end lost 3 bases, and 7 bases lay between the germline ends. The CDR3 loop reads CASSPGDYGYTF. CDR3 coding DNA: TGTGCCAGCAGCCCCGGGGACTATGGCTACACCTTC.

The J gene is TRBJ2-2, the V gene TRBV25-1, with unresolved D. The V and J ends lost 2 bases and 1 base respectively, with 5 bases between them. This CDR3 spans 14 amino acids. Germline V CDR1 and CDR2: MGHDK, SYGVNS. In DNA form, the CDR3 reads TGTGCCAGCAGTGAACCAGGGAACACCGGGGAGCTGTTTTTT. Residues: CASSEPGNTGELFF.

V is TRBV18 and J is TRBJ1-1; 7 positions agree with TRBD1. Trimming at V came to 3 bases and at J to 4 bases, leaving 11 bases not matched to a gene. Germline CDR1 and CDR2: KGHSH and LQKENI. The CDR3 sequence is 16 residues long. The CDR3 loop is CASSPLGGGRGTEAFF. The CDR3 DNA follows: TGTGCCAGCTCACCTCTTGGAGGGGGCCGGGGCACTGAAGCTTTCTTT.

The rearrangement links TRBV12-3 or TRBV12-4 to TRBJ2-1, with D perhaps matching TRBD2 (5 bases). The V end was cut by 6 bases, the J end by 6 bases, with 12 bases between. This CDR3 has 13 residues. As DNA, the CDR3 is TGTGCCAGCAGGCGGGCTTCTTTCAATGAGCAGTTCTTC. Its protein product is CASRRASFNEQFF.

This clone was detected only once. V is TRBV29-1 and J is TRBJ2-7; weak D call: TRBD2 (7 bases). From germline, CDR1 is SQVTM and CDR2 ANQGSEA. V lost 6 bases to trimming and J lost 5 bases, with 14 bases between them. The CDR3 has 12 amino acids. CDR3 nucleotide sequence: TGCAGCGTGGAGCGGGACAAACACGAGCAGTACTTC. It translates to CSVERDKHEQYF.

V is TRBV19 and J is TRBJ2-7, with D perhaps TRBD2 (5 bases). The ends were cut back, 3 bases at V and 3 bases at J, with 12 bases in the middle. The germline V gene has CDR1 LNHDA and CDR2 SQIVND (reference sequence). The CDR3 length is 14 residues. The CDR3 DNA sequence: TGTGCCAGTAGTATTTCTGGGAGCCGCTACGAGCAGTACTTC. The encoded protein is CASSISGSRYEQYF.

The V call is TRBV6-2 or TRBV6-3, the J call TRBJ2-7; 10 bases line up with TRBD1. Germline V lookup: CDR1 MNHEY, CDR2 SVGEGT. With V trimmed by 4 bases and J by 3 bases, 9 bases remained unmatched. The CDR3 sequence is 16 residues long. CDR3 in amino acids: CASSSYGTGVLYEQYF. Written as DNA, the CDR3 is TGTGCCAGCAGTTCCTACGGGACAGGGGTACTCTACGAGCAGTACTTC.

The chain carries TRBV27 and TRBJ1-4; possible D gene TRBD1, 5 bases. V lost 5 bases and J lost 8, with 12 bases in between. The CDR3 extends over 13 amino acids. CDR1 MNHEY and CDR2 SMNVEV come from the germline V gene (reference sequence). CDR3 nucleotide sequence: TGTGCCAGCAGTACGCAGGGAGGAGAAAAACTGTTTTTT. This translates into CASSTQGGEKLFF.

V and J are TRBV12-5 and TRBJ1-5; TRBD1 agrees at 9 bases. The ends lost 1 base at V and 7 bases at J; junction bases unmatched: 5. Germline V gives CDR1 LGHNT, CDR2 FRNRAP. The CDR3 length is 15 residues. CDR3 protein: CASGLARDRDQPQHF. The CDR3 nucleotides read TGTGCTAGTGGTTTGGCGAGGGACAGGGACCAGCCCCAGCATTTT. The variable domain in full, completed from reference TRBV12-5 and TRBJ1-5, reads DARVTQTPRHKVTEMGQEVTMRCQPILGHNTVFWYRQTMMQGLELLAYFRNRAPLDDSGMPKDRFSAEMPDATLATLKIQPSEPRDSAVYFCASGLARDRDQPQHFGDGTRLSIL.

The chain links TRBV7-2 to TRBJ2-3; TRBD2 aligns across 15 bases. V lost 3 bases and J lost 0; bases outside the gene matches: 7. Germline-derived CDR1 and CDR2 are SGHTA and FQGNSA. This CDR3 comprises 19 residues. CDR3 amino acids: CASSFRGLAGGISTDTQYF. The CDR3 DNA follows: TGTGCCAGCAGCTTTAGGGGACTAGCGGGGGGAATTAGCACAGATACGCAGTATTTT. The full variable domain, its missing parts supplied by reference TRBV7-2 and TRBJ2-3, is GAGVSQSPSNKVTEKGKDVELRCDPISGHTALYWYRQSLGQGLEFLIYFQGNSAPDKSGLPSDRFSAERTGGSVSTLTIQRTQQEDSAVYLCASSFRGLAGGISTDTQYFGPGTRLTVL.

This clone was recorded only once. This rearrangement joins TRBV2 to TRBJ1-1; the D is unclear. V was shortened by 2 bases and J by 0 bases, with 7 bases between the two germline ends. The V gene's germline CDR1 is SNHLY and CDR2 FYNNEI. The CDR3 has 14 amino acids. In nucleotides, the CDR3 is TGTGCCAGCAGTGAATGGCGGGTGAACACTGAAGCTTTCTTT. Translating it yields CASSEWRVNTEAFF.